A selection of T cell receptor beta chains follows, all from one sample in a study of T cell responses to AZD1222 COVID-19 vaccine. Using immunoSEQ multiplex PCR, the repertoire was profiled, and TCRdb retains in-frame clones only, with some absent. The sample lists about 140,000 clones; about 87% were seen once. This material consisted of peripheral blood, taken on day 0 of AZD1222 vaccination. These receptors were obtained from an adult in good health. The CDR3 runs from the conserved cysteine through the conserved F or W. The order of the fields is CDR3 protein, CDR3 DNA, clone size, J gene, V gene, D gene. The D gene is left open where the match is weak. Rows may omit the clone size; those that give it use once, few, many or a size class.

CDR3aa: CASRRGTATYLGAFF
CDR3nt: TGTGCCAGCAGGCGAGGGACAGCTACCTATTTGGGAGCTTTCTTT
abundance: .
j_gene: TRBJ1-1
v_gene: TRBV6-5
d_gene: TRBD1

CDR3aa: CASSPRTAFSNQPQHF
CDR3nt: TGTGCCAGCAGTCCCCGGACAGCCTTTAGCAATCAGCCCCAGCATTTT
abundance: .
j_gene: TRBJ1-5
v_gene: TRBV6-2/TRBV6-3
d_gene: .

CDR3aa: CASNDGGSHTGELFF
CDR3nt: TGCGCCAGCAATGACGGTGGGAGCCATACCGGGGAGCTGTTTTTT
abundance: .
j_gene: TRBJ2-2
v_gene: TRBV5-1
d_gene: .

CDR3aa: CASSILRGSSYEQYF
CDR3nt: TGTGCCAGTAGTATTCTGCGGGGGTCCTCCTACGAGCAGTACTTC
abundance: .
j_gene: TRBJ2-7
v_gene: TRBV19
d_gene: TRBD2

CDR3aa: CASSSPGTGYNEQFF
CDR3nt: TGTGCCAGCAGTTCTCCCGGGACAGGTTACAATGAGCAGTTCTTC
abundance: .
j_gene: TRBJ2-1
v_gene: TRBV27
d_gene: TRBD1

CDR3aa: CASSSAGGSTDTQYF
CDR3nt: TGTGCCAGCTCCAGTGCGGGGGGATCCACAGATACGCAGTATTTT
abundance: .
j_gene: TRBJ2-3
v_gene: TRBV7-8
d_gene: TRBD2

CDR3aa: CASSPPSGNRAEKLFF
CDR3nt: TGTGCCAGCAGCCCCCCCTCAGGGAACAGGGCCGAAAAACTGTTTTTT
abundance: .
j_gene: TRBJ1-4
v_gene: TRBV3-1/TRBV3-2
d_gene: .

CDR3aa: CASSLEFQETQYF
CDR3nt: TGTGCCAGCAGCTTAGAATTTCAAGAGACCCAGTACTTC
abundance: .
j_gene: TRBJ2-5
v_gene: TRBV11-3
d_gene: .

CDR3aa: CASSQGPLAGELFF
CDR3nt: TGTGCCAGCAGCCAGGGTCCTTTAGCGGGGGAGCTGTTTTTT
abundance: .
j_gene: TRBJ2-2
v_gene: TRBV3-1/TRBV3-2
d_gene: .

CDR3aa: CASSLFRGPIYLNYGYTF
CDR3nt: TGTGCCAGCAGTTTATTTCGGGGACCGATATACCTTAACTATGGCTACACCTTC
abundance: .
j_gene: TRBJ1-2
v_gene: TRBV28
d_gene: .

CDR3aa: CAISEGRVNEAFF
CDR3nt: TGTGCCATCAGTGAGGGGAGGGTTAATGAAGCTTTCTTT
abundance: once
j_gene: TRBJ1-1
v_gene: TRBV10-3
d_gene: .

CDR3aa: CASSLRQGFTEAFF
CDR3nt: TGTGCCAGCAGCCTCCGACAGGGATTTACTGAAGCTTTCTTT
abundance: few
j_gene: TRBJ1-1
v_gene: TRBV7-2
d_gene: TRBD1

CDR3aa: CASRGTGLPEAFF
CDR3nt: TGTGCCAGCAGAGGGACAGGATTGCCTGAAGCTTTCTTT
abundance: once
j_gene: TRBJ1-1
v_gene: TRBV12-3/TRBV12-4
d_gene: TRBD1

CDR3aa: CASSQALQGRGEQYF
CDR3nt: TGCGCCAGCAGCCAAGCCCTACAGGGGAGAGGCGAGCAGTACTTC
abundance: few
j_gene: TRBJ2-7
v_gene: TRBV4-1
d_gene: TRBD1

CDR3aa: CASSQGSGGTEAFF
CDR3nt: TGCGCCAGCAGCCAAGGCTCGGGGGGCACTGAAGCTTTCTTT
abundance: .
j_gene: TRBJ1-1
v_gene: TRBV4-1
d_gene: .

CDR3aa: CASSLSVYGYTF
CDR3nt: TGTGCCAGCAGCCTTTCTGTCTATGGCTACACCTTC
abundance: .
j_gene: TRBJ1-2
v_gene: TRBV7-8
d_gene: .

CDR3aa: CASTRTVSETQYF
CDR3nt: TGTGCCAGCACCAGGACAGTTTCGGAGACCCAGTACTTC
abundance: .
j_gene: TRBJ2-5
v_gene: TRBV3-1/TRBV3-2
d_gene: .

CDR3aa: CASSKAYWSTENEQFF
CDR3nt: TGTGCCAGCAGCAAAGCGTACTGGAGTACGGAGAATGAGCAGTTCTTC
abundance: .
j_gene: TRBJ2-1
v_gene: TRBV21-1
d_gene: .

CDR3aa: CASSIGAGEPGAFF
CDR3nt: TGTGCCAGTAGTATAGGGGCAGGAGAACCGGGGGCTTTCTTT
abundance: .
j_gene: TRBJ1-1
v_gene: TRBV19
d_gene: .

CDR3aa: CASSYFWGGGTEAFF
CDR3nt: TGTGCCAGCAGTTACTTCTGGGGGGGCGGGACTGAAGCTTTCTTT
abundance: .
j_gene: TRBJ1-1
v_gene: TRBV6-2/TRBV6-3
d_gene: .

CDR3aa: CASSPRDSHYGYTF
CDR3nt: TGCGCCAGCAGCCCCCGGGACAGCCACTATGGCTACACCTTC
abundance: .
j_gene: TRBJ1-2
v_gene: TRBV4-1
d_gene: TRBD1

CDR3aa: CASSQERTNTGGTEAFF
CDR3nt: TGTGCCAGCAGCCAAGAGCGTACCAATACAGGGGGCACTGAAGCTTTCTTT
abundance: .
j_gene: TRBJ1-1
v_gene: TRBV3-1/TRBV3-2
d_gene: TRBD1

CDR3aa: CATSRVGGVEQYF
CDR3nt: TGTGCCACCAGCAGAGTTGGTGGGGTCGAGCAGTACTTC
abundance: .
j_gene: TRBJ2-7
v_gene: TRBV15
d_gene: .

CDR3aa: CASSQPTAYGYTF
CDR3nt: TGTGCCAGCAGCCAACCGACAGCCTATGGCTACACCTTC
abundance: .
j_gene: TRBJ1-2
v_gene: TRBV3-1/TRBV3-2
d_gene: .

CDR3aa: CATSSGRGDEQFF
CDR3nt: TGTGCCACCTCTAGCGGGAGGGGGGATGAGCAGTTCTTC
abundance: .
j_gene: TRBJ2-1
v_gene: TRBV15
d_gene: TRBD2

CDR3aa: CASSSSLLTGQRATNEKLFF
CDR3nt: TGTGCCAGCAGCTCCTCACTATTAACCGGACAGCGTGCAACTAATGAAAAACTGTTTTTT
abundance: once
j_gene: TRBJ1-4
v_gene: TRBV13
d_gene: .

CDR3aa: CASRRMNTEAFF
CDR3nt: TGTGCCAGTCGCCGAATGAACACTGAAGCTTTCTTT
abundance: .
j_gene: TRBJ1-1
v_gene: TRBV12-3/TRBV12-4
d_gene: .

CDR3aa: CASSLGLAGPERTQYF
CDR3nt: TGCGCCAGCAGCTTGGGACTAGCGGGCCCAGAAAGGACCCAGTACTTC
abundance: once
j_gene: TRBJ2-5
v_gene: TRBV5-1
d_gene: TRBD2

CDR3aa: CASSLFGTGGNTIYF
CDR3nt: TGTGCCAGCAGCTTATTCGGGACTGGTGGAAACACCATATATTTT
abundance: .
j_gene: TRBJ1-3
v_gene: TRBV7-6
d_gene: .

CDR3aa: CASSLSMTGMAFF
CDR3nt: TGTGCCAGCAGTTTATCGATGACAGGCATGGCTTTCTTT
abundance: .
j_gene: TRBJ1-1
v_gene: TRBV27
d_gene: .

CDR3aa: CATSELAGTPYNEQFF
CDR3nt: TGTGCCACCAGTGAACTAGCGGGAACCCCATACAATGAGCAGTTCTTC
abundance: .
j_gene: TRBJ2-1
v_gene: TRBV24-1
d_gene: TRBD2

CDR3aa: CASSFPGQGVTEAFF
CDR3nt: TGTGCCAGCAGTTTTCCGGGACAGGGAGTCACTGAAGCTTTCTTT
abundance: .
j_gene: TRBJ1-1
v_gene: TRBV27
d_gene: TRBD1

CDR3aa: CASSQGSGANVLTF
CDR3nt: TGTGCCAGCAGCCAGGGCTCTGGGGCCAACGTCCTGACTTTC
abundance: .
j_gene: TRBJ2-6
v_gene: TRBV5-6
d_gene: .

CDR3aa: CASSGTRSGQFF
CDR3nt: TGTGCCAGCAGTGGCACCAGGTCAGGGCAGTTCTTC
abundance: few
j_gene: TRBJ2-1
v_gene: TRBV2
d_gene: .

CDR3aa: CASSATDRGGGYTF
CDR3nt: TGTGCCAGCAGTGCCACGGACAGGGGCGGAGGCTACACCTTC
abundance: .
j_gene: TRBJ1-2
v_gene: TRBV6-4
d_gene: TRBD1

CDR3aa: CASSETGQVTYEQYF
CDR3nt: TGTGCCAGCAGCGAAACGGGACAGGTCACCTACGAGCAGTACTTC
abundance: .
j_gene: TRBJ2-7
v_gene: TRBV5-6
d_gene: TRBD1

CDR3aa: CASSPEVGGTNTIYF
CDR3nt: TGTGCCAGCAGCCCCGAGGTCGGGGGTACAAACACCATATATTTT
abundance: .
j_gene: TRBJ1-3
v_gene: TRBV5-4
d_gene: .

CDR3aa: CASSFLGSLNTGELFF
CDR3nt: TGTGCCAGCAGTTTTCTAGGGTCTCTTAACACCGGGGAGCTGTTTTTT
abundance: .
j_gene: TRBJ2-2
v_gene: TRBV27
d_gene: .

CDR3aa: CASSGRANYGYTF
CDR3nt: TGCGCCAGCAGCGGCAGGGCTAACTATGGCTACACCTTC
abundance: .
j_gene: TRBJ1-2
v_gene: TRBV5-1
d_gene: .

CDR3aa: CASSFGPATSGRNADTQYF
CDR3nt: TGTGCCAGCAGCTTTGGTCCCGCTACTAGCGGGAGAAACGCAGATACGCAGTATTTT
abundance: .
j_gene: TRBJ2-3
v_gene: TRBV7-2
d_gene: TRBD2

CDR3aa: CASRQGGNNYGYTF
CDR3nt: TGTGCCAGCAGACAGGGGGGAAATAACTATGGCTACACCTTC
abundance: .
j_gene: TRBJ1-2
v_gene: TRBV6-5
d_gene: TRBD1

CDR3aa: CASSLRNEEAFF
CDR3nt: TGTGCCAGCAGCCTGCGCAATGAGGAGGCTTTCTTT
abundance: .
j_gene: TRBJ1-1
v_gene: TRBV5-4
d_gene: .

CDR3aa: CASRNRGVALAGTQYF
CDR3nt: TGTGCCAGCAGAAACCGGGGAGTAGCGCTAGCAGGGACGCAGTATTTT
abundance: .
j_gene: TRBJ2-3
v_gene: TRBV13
d_gene: .